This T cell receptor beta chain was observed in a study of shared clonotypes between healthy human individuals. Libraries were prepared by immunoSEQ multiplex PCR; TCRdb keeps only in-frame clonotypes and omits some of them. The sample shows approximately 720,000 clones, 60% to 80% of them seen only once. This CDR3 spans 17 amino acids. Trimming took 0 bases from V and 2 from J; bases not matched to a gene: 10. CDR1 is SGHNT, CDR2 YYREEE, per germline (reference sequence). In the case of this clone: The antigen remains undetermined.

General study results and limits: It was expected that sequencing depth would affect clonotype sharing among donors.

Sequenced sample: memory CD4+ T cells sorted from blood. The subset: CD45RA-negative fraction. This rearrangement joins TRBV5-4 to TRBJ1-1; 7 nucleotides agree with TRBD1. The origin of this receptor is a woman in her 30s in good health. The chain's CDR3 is CASSLAVNRGLNTEAFF. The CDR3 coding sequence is TGTGCCAGCAGCTTGGCCGTAAACAGGGGTCTAAACACTGAAGCTTTCTTT. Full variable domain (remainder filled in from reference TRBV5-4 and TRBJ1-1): ETGVTQSPTHLIKTRGQQVTLRCSSQSGHNTVSWYQQALGQGPQFIFQYYREEENGRGNFPPRFSGLQFPNYSSELNVNALELDDSALYLCASSLAVNRGLNTEAFFGQGTRLTVV.